This T cell receptor beta chain comes out of a study of response to subunit inactivated influenza vaccine. This clonotype came up a few times. Its target is not known. TCRdb passed the RT-PCR reads through MiXCR, listing each CDR3 protein once. The top ten clones hold under 15% of a sample with some 500,000 distinct CDR3 sequences, 10% to 15% of them seen once. The CDR3 spans 13 residues. V lost 6 bases and J lost 6; bases outside the gene matches: 5. Germline V lookup: CDR1 ENHRY, CDR2 SYGVKD. Study-wide findings and caveats: T cells newly recruited by each seasonal influenza vaccination are few, the authors suggested.

The sequence was obtained from a man in his forties or fifties who received an inactivated influenza vaccine. V gene TRBV10-3 combines with J gene TRBJ2-1; 7 nucleotides align to TRBD2. This sample comprised PBMCs from blood, obtained 45 days after vaccination. CDR3: CAIRVGGSNEQFF. CDR3 bases: TGTGCCATCAGGGTCGGGGGGTCCAATGAGCAGTTCTTC.